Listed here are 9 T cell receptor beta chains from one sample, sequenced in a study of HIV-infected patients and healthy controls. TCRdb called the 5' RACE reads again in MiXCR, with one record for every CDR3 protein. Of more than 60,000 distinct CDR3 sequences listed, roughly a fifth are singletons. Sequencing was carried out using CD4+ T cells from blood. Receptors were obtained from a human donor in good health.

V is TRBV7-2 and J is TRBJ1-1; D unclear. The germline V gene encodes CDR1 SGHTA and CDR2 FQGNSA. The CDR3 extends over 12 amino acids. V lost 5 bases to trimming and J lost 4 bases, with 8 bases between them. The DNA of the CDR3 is TGTGCCAGCAGCCCCCCTGGCACTGAAGCTTTCTTT. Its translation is CASSPPGTEAFF.

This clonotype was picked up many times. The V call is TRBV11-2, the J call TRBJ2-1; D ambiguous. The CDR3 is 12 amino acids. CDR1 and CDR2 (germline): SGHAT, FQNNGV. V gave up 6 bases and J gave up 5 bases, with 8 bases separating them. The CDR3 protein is CASSNRDNEQFF. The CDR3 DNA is TGTGCCAGCAGTAACCGGGACAATGAGCAGTTCTTC.

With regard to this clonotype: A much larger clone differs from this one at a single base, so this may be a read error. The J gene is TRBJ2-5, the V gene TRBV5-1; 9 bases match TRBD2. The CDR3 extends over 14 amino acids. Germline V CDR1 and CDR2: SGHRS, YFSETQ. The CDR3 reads CASSFAGGHETQHF. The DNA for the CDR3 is TGCGCCAGCAGCTTTGCGGGGGGGCATGAGACCCAGCACTTC.

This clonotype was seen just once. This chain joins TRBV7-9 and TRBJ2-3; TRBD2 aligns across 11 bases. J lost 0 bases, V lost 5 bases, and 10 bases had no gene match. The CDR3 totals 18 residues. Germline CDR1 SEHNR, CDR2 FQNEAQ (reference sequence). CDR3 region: CASSERLAGHTSTDTQYF. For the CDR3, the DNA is TGTGCCAGCAGCGAGAGACTAGCGGGGCATACTAGCACAGATACGCAGTATTTT.

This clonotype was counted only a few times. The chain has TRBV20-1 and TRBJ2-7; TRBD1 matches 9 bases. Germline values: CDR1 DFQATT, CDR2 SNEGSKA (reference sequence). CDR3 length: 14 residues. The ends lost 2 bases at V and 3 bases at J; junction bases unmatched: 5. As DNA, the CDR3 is TGCAGTGCTAGAAAGGGACAGGGAAACTACGAGCAGTACTTC. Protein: CSARKGQGNYEQYF.

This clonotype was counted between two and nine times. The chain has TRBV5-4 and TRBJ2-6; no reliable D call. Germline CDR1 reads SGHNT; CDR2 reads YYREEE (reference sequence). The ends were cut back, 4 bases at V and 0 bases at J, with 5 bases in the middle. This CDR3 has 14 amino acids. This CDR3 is CASSGVSGANVLTF. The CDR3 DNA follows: TGTGCCAGCAGCGGGGTCTCTGGGGCCAACGTCCTGACTTTC.

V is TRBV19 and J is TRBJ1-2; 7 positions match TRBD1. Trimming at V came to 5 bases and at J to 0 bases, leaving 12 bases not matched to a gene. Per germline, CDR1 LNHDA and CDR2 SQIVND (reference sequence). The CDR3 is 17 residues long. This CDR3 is CASSPRGQGESNYGYTF. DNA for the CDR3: TGTGCCAGTAGTCCCAGAGGGCAGGGGGAGTCTAACTATGGCTACACCTTC.

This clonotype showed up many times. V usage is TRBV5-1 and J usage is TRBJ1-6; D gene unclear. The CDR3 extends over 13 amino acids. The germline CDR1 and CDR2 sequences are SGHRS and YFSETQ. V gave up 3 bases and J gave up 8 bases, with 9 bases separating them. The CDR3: CASSSRTYSPLHF. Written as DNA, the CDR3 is TGCGCCAGCAGCTCTCGGACCTATTCACCCCTCCACTTT.

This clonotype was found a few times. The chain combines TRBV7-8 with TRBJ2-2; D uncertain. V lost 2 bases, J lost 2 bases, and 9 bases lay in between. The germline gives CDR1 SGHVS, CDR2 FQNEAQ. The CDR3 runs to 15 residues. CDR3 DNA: TGTGCCAGCAGCTTATTACTCCAAAACACCGGGGAGCTGTTTTTT. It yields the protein CASSLLLQNTGELFF. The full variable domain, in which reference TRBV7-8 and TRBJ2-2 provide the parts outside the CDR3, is GAGVSQSPRYKVAKRGQDVALRCDPISGHVSLFWYQQALGQGPEFLTYFQNEAQLDKSGLPSDRFFAERPEGSVSTLKIQRTQQEDSAVYLCASSLLLQNTGELFFGEGSRLTVL.